This T cell receptor (beta chain) was captured by sequencing in a study of shared clonotypes between healthy human individuals. Study results and limitations: Only blood was sampled; tissue repertoires likely differ.

Each unsorted PBMC replicate got 300 ng genomic DNA, roughly 30,000 genomes. Original handling: ImmunoSEQ yielded junction-only sequences lacking quality scores, so filtering differed. The repertoire was sequenced with immunoSEQ multiplex PCR; TCRdb's copy has only in-frame clones and lacks some. V, J and clone size reflect that table, while D and trimming were determined from the DNA. Of about 500,000 clones detected, roughly three quarters appear once; the ten largest clones hold approximately 12%. As to this clone: As yet, its antigen is unknown.

This sequence originates from a woman aged 40 to 50 in good health. Some clones in this sample may be carry-over from other donors' samples. The sequencing sample was made of PBMCs.

The chain's CDR3 is CASRLREHYEQYF. Here the CDR3 DNA reads TGTGCCAGCAGATTGAGAGAGCACTACGAGCAGTACTTC. The chain recombines TRBV11-2 with TRBJ2-7; D is unresolved. Germline values: CDR1 SGHAT, CDR2 FQNNGV. With 6 bases removed from V and 3 bases from J, the gap between germline ends came to 12 bases. The CDR3 totals 13 residues.